Reported below is one T cell receptor (beta chain). The antigen it recognizes is unknown. No much larger clonotype is one base removed from it; base qualities were not supplied. TCRbeta CDR3 regions were amplified from genomic DNA by means of the immunoSEQ Assay, a bias-controlled multiplex PCR. On the study's bioinformatics: Nucleated cell counts per sample were estimated from amplification of reference gene primers within the assay. Sequence reads were collapsed and filtered to measure the absolute abundance of every unique TCRbeta CDR3 rearrangement. Productive Simpson clonality was computed per sample as the square root of Simpson's diversity index over productive rearrangements. This immuneACCESS table, as held by TCRdb, lists in-frame sequences with V and J called but not all clones. Of the missing ones, under half trace to an unresolved V gene in checked studies; the others have no known cause. V, J and clone size were drawn from that table, and D and trimming were deduced from the DNA. The sample data list about 60,000 clones, and around 90% of these were observed just once. Under 5.5% of the sample goes to the ten largest clones.

Each collaborating institution followed its own protocols to collect whole blood in K2EDTA tubes. For TCRbeta analysis, collaborators shipped samples as frozen whole blood, isolated PBMCs, or DNA extracted from either of those sample types. These data originate in a study of blood T cell repertoires in COVID-19 (dated by TCRdb to 2018 to 2021). Context from the whole study: The collaborator samples originated in the United States, Italy and Spain and spanned the acute and convalescent phases of COVID-19. Where HLA class I and class II types were available, the types were taken from metadata supplied by the sample provider, not from assay-based typing. Subjects who had been exposed to COVID-19, were actively infected with it, or had recovered from it provided the deeply sampled blood TCRbeta repertoires that made up the dataset. The samples were drawn from two sources: the first 160 participants of the ongoing ImmuneRACE study, and over 1,000 subjects contributed by 6 global collaborators. The prospective study material was composed of cDNA or gDNA derived from T cells, B-cell-depleted T cells, or PBMCs. The sample metadata nearly always contained a de-identified subject ID, COVID-19 status, age in years and sex. A freely available public database, intended as a resource for researchers studying the immune response to SARS-CoV-2, is where the repertoires were released.

Results the study describes overall, beyond this receptor: How much clinical and demographic metadata was included differed by source and by participant, and the metadata was provided uncurated.

CDR1 and CDR2 are drawn from the germline V gene: SGHRS, YFSETQ. Deletion took 4 bases off V and 1 base off J, with a span of 11 bases between the germline ends. The CDR3 runs 14 residues from the cysteine to the phenylalanine. Of all the DNA, just the CDR3 is kept, 42 bases in frame from base 1. The chain uses TRBV5-1 and TRBJ1-1; possibly the D gene is TRBD1, per 6 matching bases. The source of this sequence is a man aged 60 to 75 with acute or convalescent COVID-19. The sequenced material came from peripheral blood. In nucleotides, the sequence is TGCGCCAGCAGCGGAGAACAGGGGAACACTGAAGCTTTCTTT. Its amino acids are CASSGEQGNTEAFF.